The 31 T cell receptor beta chains below all came from one sample that was sequenced in a study of blood T cell repertoires in COVID-19. TCRdb's table, derived via immunoSEQ multiplex PCR, lists solely in-frame clones and lacks some. The sample carries about 490,000 clones, around 85% recorded once. Material: peripheral blood. These receptor sequences come from a human donor in a cohort sampled during active COVID-19.

The V gene is TRBV29-1, the J gene TRBJ2-3; 12 nucleotides align to TRBD2. Germline CDR1 SQVTM, CDR2 ANQGSEA. The V and J ends lost 0 bases and 3 bases, in that order; junction bases with no gene match: 10. The CDR3 totals 18 residues. The CDR3 DNA reads as TGCAGCGTTGAAGATCTTTCGCTAGCGGGAGGGCCGACAGATACGCAGTATTTT. As protein: CSVEDLSLAGGPTDTQYF.

The gene calls are TRBV4-3 and TRBJ1-2; TRBD1 is a possible D gene (5 bases). Deletions cut 3 bases from V and 2 bases from J, with 13 bases between. Germline loops: CDR1 LGHNA, CDR2 YSLEER. This CDR3 spans 15 amino acids. The CDR3 here is CASSHQGHSNYGYTF. For the CDR3, the DNA is TGCGCCAGCAGCCATCAAGGACACTCCAACTATGGCTACACCTTC.

The V gene is TRBV11-3, the J gene TRBJ2-3; TRBD2 agrees at 14 bases. Germline assignment: CDR1 SGHNT and CDR2 YENEEA. J gave up 4 bases and V 4 bases, and 4 bases lay outside the gene matches. There are 16 residues in the CDR3. The CDR3 reads CASSSGLAGASDTQYF. DNA of the CDR3: TGTGCCAGCAGCTCGGGACTAGCGGGAGCGTCAGATACGCAGTATTTT. Together with reference TRBV11-3 and TRBJ2-3, the CDR3 gives the full variable domain: EAGVVQSPRYKIIEKKQPVAFWCNPISGHNTLYWYLQNLGQGPELLIRYENEEAVDDSQLPKDRFSAERLKGVDSTLKIQPAELGDSAVYLCASSSGLAGASDTQYFGPGTRLTVL.

The chain recombines TRBV4-3 with TRBJ2-1, with 14 bases that match TRBD2. V lost 4 bases to trimming and J lost 9 bases; unmatched junction nucleotides: 2. Germline CDR1 reads LGHNA; CDR2 reads YSLEER. The CDR3 contains 14 residues. CDR3 amino acids: CASSPGLAGAEQFF. The CDR3 DNA is TGCGCCAGCAGCCCGGGACTAGCGGGAGCTGAGCAGTTCTTC.

This clone was seen only once. The chain joins TRBV19 to TRBJ2-2; weak D call: TRBD2 (5 bases). This CDR3 has 15 residues. Germline loops: CDR1 LNHDA, CDR2 SQIVND (reference sequence). V dropped 2 bases and J dropped 5 bases, with 12 bases sitting between them. CDR3 loop: CASSISSRGTGELFF. CDR3 DNA sequence: TGTGCCAGTAGTATATCTAGCCGTGGGACCGGGGAGCTGTTTTTT.

J is TRBJ1-5 and V is TRBV5-6, with D tentatively TRBD1 (5 bases). There are 15 residues in the CDR3. The ends were cut back, 2 bases at V and 8 bases at J, with 17 bases in the middle. Germline V gives CDR1 SGHDT, CDR2 YYEEEE. CDR3 sequence reads: CASSLARQTYEPQHF. In DNA, the CDR3 is TGTGCCAGCAGCTTAGCTCGACAGACTTATGAGCCCCAGCATTTT.

The chain is built from TRBV19 and TRBJ2-3, with 8 bases lining up with TRBD2. The CDR3 extends over 15 amino acids. Germline CDR1 is LNHDA and CDR2 is SQIVND (reference sequence). The J segment lost 3 bases and the V segment lost 6 bases, leaving 8 bases of the junction unmatched. CDR3 sequence reads: CASRLSGSITDTQYF. The CDR3 DNA sequence: TGTGCCAGTAGACTGAGCGGGAGTATAACAGATACGCAGTATTTT.

V is TRBV5-1 and J is TRBJ2-7; D perhaps matches TRBD2 (5 bases). The CDR3 runs 15 residues. V was cut by 0 bases and J by 0 bases, with 10 bases left in between. Germline V CDR1 and CDR2: SGHRS, YFSETQ. Here the CDR3 reads CASSLEPGLSYEQYF. The CDR3 DNA sequence: TGCGCCAGCAGCTTGGAGCCAGGACTCTCCTACGAGCAGTACTTC. Drawing the rest from reference TRBV5-1 and TRBJ2-7, the complete variable domain is KAGVTQTPRYLIKTRGQQVTLSCSPISGHRSVSWYQQTPGQGLQFLFEYFSETQRNKGNFPGRFSGRQFSNSRSEMNVSTLELGDSALYLCASSLEPGLSYEQYFGPGTRLTVT.

The V gene is TRBV28, the J gene TRBJ1-1; D is uncertain. The CDR3 covers 11 residues. Germline V CDR1 and CDR2: MDHEN, SYDVKM. The V end was cut by 6 bases, the J end by 2 bases, with 4 bases between. For the CDR3, the DNA is TGTGCCAGCAGAATAAACACTGAAGCTTTCTTT. Its protein product is CASRINTEAFF.

This clone was counted once. The CDR3 protein is CASSYTTGRLKESLHF. CDR3 coding DNA: TGCGCCAGCAGTTATACGACAGGCCGCCTAAAGGAATCCCTCCACTTT. J is TRBJ1-6 and V is TRBV5-1; a weak D match, TRBD1 (6 bases). The CDR3 has 16 amino acids. Trimming shortened V by 5 bases and J by 14 bases, and 26 bases separated the two germline ends. Germline V gene lookup returns CDR1 SGHRS and CDR2 YFSETQ.

The V gene is TRBV18, the J gene TRBJ1-1; 11 nucleotides agree with TRBD1. CDR1 KGHSH and CDR2 LQKENI come from the germline V gene. With V trimmed by 5 bases and J by 4 bases, 3 bases remained unmatched. There are 14 residues in the CDR3. CDR3 in DNA: TGTGCCAGCTCAACGGACAGGGGGCTCACTGAAGCTTTCTTT. Translation: CASSTDRGLTEAFF.

CDR3 in DNA: TGTGCCAGCTCACCAGGGGCTGGGTATGGCTACACCTTC. As protein: CASSPGAGYGYTF. The V gene is TRBV18, the J gene TRBJ1-2; TRBD1 might be the D (5 bases). The germline gives CDR1 KGHSH, CDR2 LQKENI. The ends were cut back, 2 bases at V and 5 bases at J, with 9 bases in the middle. The CDR3 runs to 13 residues.

The gene calls are TRBV30 and TRBJ1-2; D may be TRBD1 (6 bases). Germline-derived CDR1 and CDR2 are GTSNPN and SVGIG (reference sequence). The CDR3 runs to 14 residues. The V end lost 7 bases, the J end lost 8 bases, and 23 bases lay between the germline ends. The CDR3 spells CASFLQAIRGGYTF. CDR3 coding DNA: TGTGCCTCATTTTTACAGGCGATCAGGGGAGGCTACACCTTC.

The V gene is TRBV5-1, the J gene TRBJ1-1, with 10 bases aligning to TRBD1. CDR3 length: 16 residues. The junction had 7 bases not matched to a gene; V was cut back by 1 base and J by 4 bases. Looked up from germline, CDR1 is SGHRS and CDR2 is YFSETQ. CDR3 in amino acids: CASSLSGQGFGTEAFF. In nucleotides, the CDR3 is TGCGCCAGCAGCTTGTCGGGACAGGGGTTCGGCACTGAAGCTTTCTTT.

V usage is TRBV5-6 and J usage is TRBJ2-7, with D possibly being TRBD2 (6 bases). CDR3 length: 14 residues. The germline V gene has CDR1 SGHDT and CDR2 YYEEEE. V lost 6 bases and J lost 0, with 13 bases in between. The CDR3 protein is CASTRRGVSYEQYF. The CDR3 DNA reads as TGTGCCAGCACCAGGCGCGGGGTCTCCTACGAGCAGTACTTC. The complete variable domain, with remaining parts taken from reference TRBV5-6 and TRBJ2-7, reads DAGVTQSPTHLIKTRGQQVTLRCSPKSGHDTVSWYQQALGQGPQFIFQYYEEEERQRGNFPDRFSGHQFPNYSSELNVNALLLGDSALYLCASTRRGVSYEQYFGPGTRLTVT.

The chain carries TRBV19 and TRBJ1-2, with a tentative D call TRBD1 (6 bases). The CDR3 has 20 residues. Trimming cost V 3 bases and J 9 bases, with 35 bases left between them. Looked up from germline, CDR1 is LNHDA and CDR2 is SQIVND (reference sequence). CDR3 sequence reads: CASSMGQRGKRGNRVGSYTF. CDR3 DNA sequence: TGTGCCAGTAGTATGGGACAACGAGGGAAAAGGGGGAACAGGGTTGGGAGCTACACCTTC.

The V gene is TRBV7-7, the J gene TRBJ2-2, with TRBD1 identical over 7 bases. The CDR3 runs 15 residues. Germline lookup yields CDR1 SSHAT and CDR2 FNYEAQ (reference sequence). CDR3: CADSFGAGGSRELFF. The CDR3, as DNA: TGTGCTGACTCCTTTGGGGCAGGGGGAAGTAGGGAGCTGTTTTTT.

The rearrangement uses TRBV19 and TRBJ1-2; TRBD1 agrees at 7 bases. Trimming at V came to 5 bases and at J to 0 bases, leaving 12 bases not matched to a gene. CDR3 length: 17 residues. Germline V gene sequence: CDR1 LNHDA, CDR2 SQIVND (reference sequence). The CDR3 DNA sequence: TGTGCCAGTAGTTCTATCCGGGACAGTACAGCTAACTATGGCTACACCTTC. Amino acids: CASSSIRDSTANYGYTF. The variable domain in full, completed from reference TRBV19 and TRBJ1-2, reads DGGITQSPKYLFRKEGQNVTLSCEQNLNHDAMYWYRQDPGQGLRLIYYSQIVNDFQKGDIAEGYSVSREKKESFPLTVTSAQKNPTAFYLCASSSIRDSTANYGYTFGSGTRLTVV.

This chain connects TRBV7-9 to TRBJ1-1, with D perhaps TRBD1 (5 bases). Germline CDR1 reads SEHNR; CDR2 reads FQNEAQ (reference sequence). V was trimmed by 3 bases and J by 2 bases, leaving 13 bases between them. The CDR3 is 15 residues long. The CDR3 sequence: CASSLRAGDNTEAFF. The CDR3 DNA sequence: TGTGCCAGCAGCTTGCGAGCGGGGGATAACACTGAAGCTTTCTTT.

This chain connects TRBV2 to TRBJ2-3; TRBD2 matches 10 bases. The V and J ends lost 10 bases and 3 bases, in that order; junction bases with no gene match: 7. Per the germline V gene, CDR1 is SNHLY and CDR2 is FYNNEI. The CDR3 is 14 amino acids. The CDR3 region has the DNA TGTGCCAACTCAGCGGGAGGGGTAACAGATACGCAGTATTTT. Its protein is CANSAGGVTDTQYF.

The gene calls are TRBV19 and TRBJ1-2; 8 bases are a match to TRBD1. Per the germline V gene, CDR1 is LNHDA and CDR2 is SQIVND (reference sequence). The CDR3 covers 16 residues. With V trimmed by 5 bases and J by 4 bases, 12 bases remained unmatched. The CDR3 region is CASSPGTGGVGYGYTF. In DNA, the CDR3 is TGTGCCAGTAGTCCGGGGACAGGAGGGGTTGGCTATGGCTACACCTTC.

The rearrangement links TRBV9 to TRBJ2-1; 10 nucleotides align to TRBD2. In germline, CDR1 is SGDLS, CDR2 YYNGEE. Germline trimming cut 0 bases from V and 9 bases from J; bases unmatched to any gene: 9. This CDR3 is built from 16 residues. The CDR3 DNA is TGTGCCAGCAGCGTAGGGTTGAGCGGGAGGGCCGGTGAGCAGTTCTTC. This translates into CASSVGLSGRAGEQFF.

V gene TRBV28 combines with J gene TRBJ1-4, with D perhaps TRBD1 (5 bases). This CDR3 contains 14 residues. Trimming removed 2 bases from V and 7 bases from J, with 11 bases in between. Germline V CDR1 and CDR2: MDHEN, SYDVKM. The CDR3 bases are TGTGCCAGCAGTTTAGGAGGGGCGCGTGAAAAACTGTTTTTT. As protein: CASSLGGAREKLFF. Drawing the rest from reference TRBV28 and TRBJ1-4, the complete variable domain is DVKVTQSSRYLVKRTGEKVFLECVQDMDHENMFWYRQDPGLGLRLIYFSYDVKMKEKGDIPEGYSVSREKKERFSLILESASTNQTSMYLCASSLGGAREKLFFGSGTQLSVL.

The J gene is TRBJ1-4, the V gene TRBV27, with TRBD1 as a possible D gene (5 bases). The CDR3 covers 15 residues. V was pared by 2 bases and J by 3 bases, with 10 bases between. The V gene's germline CDR1 is MNHEY and CDR2 SMNVEV (reference sequence). CDR3 coding DNA: TGTGCCAGCAGTTTAATAGGGGTTGCTAATGAAAAACTGTTTTTT. Its translation: CASSLIGVANEKLFF.

V usage is TRBV30 and J usage is TRBJ2-2; TRBD2 aligns across 9 bases. The germline gives CDR1 GTSNPN, CDR2 SVGIG (reference sequence). CDR3 length equals 19 residues. The junction had 11 bases not matched to a gene; V was cut back by 0 bases and J by 0 bases. CDR3 sequence (DNA): TGTGCCTGGAGTGTCTATACTAGCGGGCCCCCACCGAACACCGGGGAGCTGTTTTTT. As protein: CAWSVYTSGPPPNTGELFF.

This rearrangement joins TRBV19 to TRBJ2-7; TRBD1 matches at 8 bases. The CDR3 is made up of 16 amino acids. J lost 1 base, V lost 5 bases, and 10 bases had no gene match. The germline CDR1 and CDR2 sequences are LNHDA and SQIVND (reference sequence). The CDR3 DNA is TGTGCCAGTAGTCCTCAGGGGGCGTTTCTTTCCTACGAGCAGTACTTC. It specifies CASSPQGAFLSYEQYF.

The chain uses TRBV28 and TRBJ2-7, with 8 bases aligning to TRBD2. J lost 4 bases, V lost 3 bases, and 5 bases had no gene match. The germline CDR1 and CDR2 sequences are MDHEN and SYDVKM. The CDR3 is 14 amino acids. The CDR3 DNA is TGTGCCAGCAGTTTCCGTACTAGCGGTTACGAGCAGTACTTC. Its protein is CASSFRTSGYEQYF.

This clone was counted a single time. For the CDR3, the DNA is TGTGCCAGCAGCCCCCGCCGGAGCTCCTACAATGAGCAGTTCTTC. This encodes CASSPRRSSYNEQFF. V and J are TRBV7-9 and TRBJ2-1; D not certain. Germline assignment: CDR1 SEHNR and CDR2 FQNEAQ (reference sequence). Between the trimmed V and J ends, which lost 5 bases and 0 bases, there was a span of 11 bases. The CDR3 consists of 15 residues.

This chain links TRBV10-3 with TRBJ2-7; D is possibly TRBD2 (5 bases). This CDR3 contains 11 residues. Germline values: CDR1 ENHRY, CDR2 SYGVKD. V was shortened by 3 bases and J by 6 bases, with 6 bases between the two germline ends. The CDR3 nucleotides read TGTGCCATCAGTGACGGGGTCGAGCAGTACTTC. Translation: CAISDGVEQYF.

The rearrangement links TRBV6-5 to TRBJ1-6; 8 nucleotides match TRBD1. The trim removed 6 bases at V and 10 bases at J, leaving 11 bases unmatched. The CDR3 extends over 15 amino acids. Germline V gene sequence: CDR1 MNHEY, CDR2 SVGAGI. As DNA, the CDR3 is TGTGCCAGCAGCCGACCTGACAGGGGTTGGTCACCCCTCCACTTT. Encoded protein: CASSRPDRGWSPLHF.

The chain combines TRBV6-5 with TRBJ1-5, with a tentative D call TRBD1 (6 bases). Germline V gene sequence: CDR1 MNHEY, CDR2 SVGAGI. The CDR3 loop spans 12 amino acids. The ends were cut back, 8 bases at V and 3 bases at J, with 8 bases in the middle. This chain's CDR3 is CASHRANQPQHF. The CDR3 DNA is TGTGCCAGCCACAGGGCCAATCAGCCCCAGCATTTT.